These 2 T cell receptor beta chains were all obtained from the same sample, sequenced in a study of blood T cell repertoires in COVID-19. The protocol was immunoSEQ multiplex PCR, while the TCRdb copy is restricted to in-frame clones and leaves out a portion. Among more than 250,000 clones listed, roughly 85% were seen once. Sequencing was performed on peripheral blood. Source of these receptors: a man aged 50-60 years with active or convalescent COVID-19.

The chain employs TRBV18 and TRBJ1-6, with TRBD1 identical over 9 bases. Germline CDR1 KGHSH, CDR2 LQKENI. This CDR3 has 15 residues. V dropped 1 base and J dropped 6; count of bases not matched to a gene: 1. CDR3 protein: CASSPQGQGNSPLHF. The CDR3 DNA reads TGTGCCAGCTCACCACAGGGACAGGGTAATTCACCCCTCCACTTT. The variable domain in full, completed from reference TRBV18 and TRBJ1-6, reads NAGVMQNPRHLVRRRGQEARLRCSPMKGHSHVYWYRQLPEEGLKFMVYLQKENIIDESGMPKERFSAEFPKEGPSILRIQQVVRGDSAAYFCASSPQGQGNSPLHFGNGTRLTVT.

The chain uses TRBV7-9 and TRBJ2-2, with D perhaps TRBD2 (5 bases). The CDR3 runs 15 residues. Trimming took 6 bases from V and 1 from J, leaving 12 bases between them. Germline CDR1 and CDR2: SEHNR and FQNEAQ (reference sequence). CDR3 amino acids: CASRLDLRNTGELFF. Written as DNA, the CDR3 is TGTGCCAGCAGGTTGGACTTAAGGAACACCGGGGAGCTGTTTTTT. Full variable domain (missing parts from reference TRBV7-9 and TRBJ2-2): DTGVSQNPRHKITKRGQNVTFRCDPISEHNRLYWYRQTLGQGPEFLTYFQNEAQLEKSRLLSDRFSAERPKGSFSTLEIQRTEQGDSAMYLCASRLDLRNTGELFFGEGSRLTVL.